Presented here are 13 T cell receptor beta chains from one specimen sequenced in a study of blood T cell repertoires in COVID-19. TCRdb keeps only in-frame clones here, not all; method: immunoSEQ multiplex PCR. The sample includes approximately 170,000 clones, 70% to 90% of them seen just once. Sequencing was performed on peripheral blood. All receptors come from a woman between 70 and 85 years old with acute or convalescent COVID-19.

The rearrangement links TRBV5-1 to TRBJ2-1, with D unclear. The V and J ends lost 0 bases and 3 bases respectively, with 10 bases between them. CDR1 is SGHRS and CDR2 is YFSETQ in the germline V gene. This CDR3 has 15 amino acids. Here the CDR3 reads CASSLEAFNYNEQFF. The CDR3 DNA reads TGCGCCAGCAGCTTGGAAGCATTCAACTACAATGAGCAGTTCTTC.

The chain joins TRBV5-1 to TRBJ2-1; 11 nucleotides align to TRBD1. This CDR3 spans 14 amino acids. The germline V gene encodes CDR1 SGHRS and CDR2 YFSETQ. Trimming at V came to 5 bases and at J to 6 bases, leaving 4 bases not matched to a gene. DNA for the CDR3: TGCGCCAGCAGGGACGGGACAGGGGGCAATGAGCAGTTCTTC. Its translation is CASRDGTGGNEQFF.

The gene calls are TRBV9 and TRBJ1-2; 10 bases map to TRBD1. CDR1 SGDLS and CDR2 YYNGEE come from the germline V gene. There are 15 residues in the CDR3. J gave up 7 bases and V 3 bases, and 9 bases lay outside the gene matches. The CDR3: CASSAVLTGGGGYTF. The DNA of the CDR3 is TGTGCCAGCAGCGCAGTCCTGACAGGGGGCGGTGGCTACACCTTC.

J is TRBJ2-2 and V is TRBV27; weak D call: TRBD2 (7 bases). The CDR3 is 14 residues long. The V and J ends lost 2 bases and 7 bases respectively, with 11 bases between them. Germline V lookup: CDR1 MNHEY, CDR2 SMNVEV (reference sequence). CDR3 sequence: CASSLRGGIGELFF. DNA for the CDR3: TGTGCCAGCAGTTTAAGGGGGGGGATCGGGGAGCTGTTTTTT.

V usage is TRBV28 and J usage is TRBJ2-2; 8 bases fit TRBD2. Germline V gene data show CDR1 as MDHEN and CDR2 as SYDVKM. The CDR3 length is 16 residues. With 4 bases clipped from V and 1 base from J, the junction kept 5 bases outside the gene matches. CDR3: CASSSSGRGNTGELFF. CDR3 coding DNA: TGTGCCAGCAGTTCCAGCGGGAGAGGGAACACCGGGGAGCTGTTTTTT.

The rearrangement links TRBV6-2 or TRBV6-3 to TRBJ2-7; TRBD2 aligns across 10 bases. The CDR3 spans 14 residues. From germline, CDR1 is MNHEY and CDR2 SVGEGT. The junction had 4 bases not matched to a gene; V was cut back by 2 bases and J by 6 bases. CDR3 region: CASSYGLAGAEQYF. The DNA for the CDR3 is TGTGCCAGCAGTTACGGGCTAGCGGGAGCCGAGCAGTACTTC.

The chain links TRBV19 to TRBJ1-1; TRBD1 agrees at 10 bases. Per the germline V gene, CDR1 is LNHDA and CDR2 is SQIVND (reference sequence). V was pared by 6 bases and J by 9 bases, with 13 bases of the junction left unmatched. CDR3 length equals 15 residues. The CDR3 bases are TGTGCCAGTAGCCCACGGACAGGGGGAGCACTGAAAGCTTTCTTT. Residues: CASSPRTGGALKAFF.

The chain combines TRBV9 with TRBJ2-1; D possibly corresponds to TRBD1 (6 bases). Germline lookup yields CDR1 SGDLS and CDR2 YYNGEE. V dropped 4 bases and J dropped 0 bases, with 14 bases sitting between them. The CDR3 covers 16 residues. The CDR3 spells CASSPGTPSSYNEQFF. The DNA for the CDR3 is TGTGCCAGCAGCCCCGGGACACCAAGCTCCTACAATGAGCAGTTCTTC.

The CDR3 DNA sequence: TGTGCCAGCAGTTACTCTGGACAGGCGTCTCAGCCCCAGCATTTT. It translates to CASSYSGQASQPQHF. The V and J genes are TRBV6-5 and TRBJ1-5; 7 bases line up with TRBD1. From germline, CDR1 is MNHEY and CDR2 SVGAGI. With 0 bases clipped from V and 6 bases from J, the junction kept 5 bases outside the gene matches. The length of the CDR3 is 15 residues.

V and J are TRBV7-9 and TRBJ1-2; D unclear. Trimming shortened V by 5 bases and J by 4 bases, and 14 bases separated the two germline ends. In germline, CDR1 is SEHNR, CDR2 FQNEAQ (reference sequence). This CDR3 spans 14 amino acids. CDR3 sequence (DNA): TGTGCCAGCAGCCCCTCTCGACACAGCTATGGCTACACCTTC. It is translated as CASSPSRHSYGYTF.

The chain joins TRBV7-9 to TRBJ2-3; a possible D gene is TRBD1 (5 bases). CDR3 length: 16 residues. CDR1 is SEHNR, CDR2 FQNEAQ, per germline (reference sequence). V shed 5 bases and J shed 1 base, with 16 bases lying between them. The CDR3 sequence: CASSPRGFRGTDTQYF. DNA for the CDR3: TGTGCCAGCAGCCCAAGGGGATTTCGGGGCACAGATACGCAGTATTTT.

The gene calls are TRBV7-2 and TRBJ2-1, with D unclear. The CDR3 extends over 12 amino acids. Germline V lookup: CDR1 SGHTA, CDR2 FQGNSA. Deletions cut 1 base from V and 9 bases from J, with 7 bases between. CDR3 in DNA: TGTGCCAGCAGCTTAGTGCGGCGTGAGCAGTTCTTC. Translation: CASSLVRREQFF.

The CDR3 DNA is TGCGCCAGCAGCTTGGCGACTAGCGGAGGCACAGATACGCAGTATTTT. Translating it yields CASSLATSGGTDTQYF. This chain uses TRBV5-1 with TRBJ2-3, with 9 bases aligning to TRBD2. The V gene's germline CDR1 is SGHRS and CDR2 YFSETQ. The CDR3 loop spans 16 amino acids. V lost 0 bases to trimming and J lost 1 base; unmatched junction nucleotides: 3. Looking up the rest from reference TRBV5-1 and TRBJ2-3 gives the full variable domain: KAGVTQTPRYLIKTRGQQVTLSCSPISGHRSVSWYQQTPGQGLQFLFEYFSETQRNKGNFPGRFSGRQFSNSRSEMNVSTLELGDSALYLCASSLATSGGTDTQYFGPGTRLTVL.